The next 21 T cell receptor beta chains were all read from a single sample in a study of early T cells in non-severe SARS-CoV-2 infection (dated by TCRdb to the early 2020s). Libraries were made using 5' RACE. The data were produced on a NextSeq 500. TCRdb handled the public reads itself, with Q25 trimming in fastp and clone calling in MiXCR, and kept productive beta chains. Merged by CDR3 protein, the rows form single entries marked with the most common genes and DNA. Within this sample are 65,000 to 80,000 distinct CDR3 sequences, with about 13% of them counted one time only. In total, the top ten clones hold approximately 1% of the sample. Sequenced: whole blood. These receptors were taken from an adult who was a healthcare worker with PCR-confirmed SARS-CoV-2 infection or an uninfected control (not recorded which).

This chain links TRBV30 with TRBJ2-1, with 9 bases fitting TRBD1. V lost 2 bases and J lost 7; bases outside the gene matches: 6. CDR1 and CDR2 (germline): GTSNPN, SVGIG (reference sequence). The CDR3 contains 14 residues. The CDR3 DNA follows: TGTGCCTGGAGTCCGGGACAGGGAATTAATGAGCAGTTCTTC. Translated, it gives CAWSPGQGINEQFF.

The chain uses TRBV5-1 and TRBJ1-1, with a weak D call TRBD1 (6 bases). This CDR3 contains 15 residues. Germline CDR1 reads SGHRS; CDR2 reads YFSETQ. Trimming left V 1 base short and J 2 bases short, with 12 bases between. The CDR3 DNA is TGCGCCAGCAGCTTGTACAGGGTCGGCAACACTGAAGCTTTCTTT. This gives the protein CASSLYRVGNTEAFF.

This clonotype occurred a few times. This CDR3 reads CAWTPRQWDTYEQYF. As DNA, the CDR3 is TGTGCCTGGACCCCACGGCAGTGGGACACCTACGAGCAGTACTTC. The chain combines TRBV30 with TRBJ2-7; D may be TRBD1 (6 bases). Per germline, CDR1 GTSNPN and CDR2 SVGIG (reference sequence). The CDR3 covers 15 residues. V shed 4 bases and J shed 2 bases, with 18 bases lying between them. Variable domain in full (rest from reference TRBV30 and TRBJ2-7): SQTIHQWPATLVQPVGSPLSLECTVEGTSNPNLYWYRQAAGRGLQLLFYSVGIGQISSEVPQNLSASRPQDRQFILSSKKLLLSDSGFYLCAWTPRQWDTYEQYFGPGTRLTVT.

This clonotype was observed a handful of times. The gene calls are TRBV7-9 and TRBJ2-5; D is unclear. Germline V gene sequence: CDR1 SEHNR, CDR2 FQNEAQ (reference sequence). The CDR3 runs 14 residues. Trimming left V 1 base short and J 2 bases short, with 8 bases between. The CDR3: CASSLDVEQETQYF. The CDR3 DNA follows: TGTGCCAGCAGCTTAGACGTAGAGCAAGAGACCCAGTACTTC.

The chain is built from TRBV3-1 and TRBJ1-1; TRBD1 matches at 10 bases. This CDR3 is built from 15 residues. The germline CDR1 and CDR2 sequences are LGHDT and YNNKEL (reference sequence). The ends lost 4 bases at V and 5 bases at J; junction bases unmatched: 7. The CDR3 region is CASSRDRGHATEAFF. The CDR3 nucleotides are TGTGCCAGCAGCCGCGACAGGGGGCACGCTACTGAAGCTTTCTTT.

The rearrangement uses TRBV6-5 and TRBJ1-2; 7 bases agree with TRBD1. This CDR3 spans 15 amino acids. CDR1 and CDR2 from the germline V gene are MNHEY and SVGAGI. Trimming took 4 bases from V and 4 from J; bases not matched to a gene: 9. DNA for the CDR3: TGTGCCAGCAGTTCAAACACGGGACAGTTCTATGGCTACACCTTC. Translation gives CASSSNTGQFYGYTF.

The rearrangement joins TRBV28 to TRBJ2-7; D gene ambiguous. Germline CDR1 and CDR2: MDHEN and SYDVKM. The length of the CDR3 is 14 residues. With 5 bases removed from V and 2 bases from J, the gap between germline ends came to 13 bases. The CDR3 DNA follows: TGTGCCAGCAGTCCCCAGAGGTTTCCCTACGAGCAGTACTTC. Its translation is CASSPQRFPYEQYF.

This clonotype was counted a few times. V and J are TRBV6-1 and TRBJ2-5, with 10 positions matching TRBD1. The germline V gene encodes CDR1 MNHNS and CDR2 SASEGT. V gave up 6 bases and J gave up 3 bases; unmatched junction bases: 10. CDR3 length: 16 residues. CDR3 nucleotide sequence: TGTGCCAGCAGCGCGACGCCCGGACAGGGGGAAGAGACCCAGTACTTC. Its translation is CASSATPGQGEETQYF.

CDR3 nucleotides: TGCGCCAGCAGCCCGAAGGCAGGGACTTCTAACTATGGCTACACCTTC. This translates into CASSPKAGTSNYGYTF. V gene TRBV5-1 combines with J gene TRBJ1-2; D perhaps matches TRBD1 (5 bases). From germline, CDR1 is SGHRS and CDR2 YFSETQ. Trimming removed 4 bases at V and 0 bases at J, with 16 bases between. This CDR3 contains 16 residues.

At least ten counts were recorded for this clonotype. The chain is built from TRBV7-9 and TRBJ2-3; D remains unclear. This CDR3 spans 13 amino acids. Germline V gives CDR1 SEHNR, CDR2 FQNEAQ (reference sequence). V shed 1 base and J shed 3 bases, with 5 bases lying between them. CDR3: CASSLGLTDTQYF. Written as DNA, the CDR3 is TGTGCCAGCAGCTTAGGCCTGACAGATACGCAGTATTTT.

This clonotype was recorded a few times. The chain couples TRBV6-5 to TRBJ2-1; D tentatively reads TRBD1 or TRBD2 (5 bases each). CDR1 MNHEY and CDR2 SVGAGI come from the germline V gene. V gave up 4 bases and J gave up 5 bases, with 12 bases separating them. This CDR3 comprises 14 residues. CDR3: CASSSPRGNNEQFF. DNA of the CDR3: TGTGCCAGCAGTTCGCCGAGGGGAAACAATGAGCAGTTCTTC.

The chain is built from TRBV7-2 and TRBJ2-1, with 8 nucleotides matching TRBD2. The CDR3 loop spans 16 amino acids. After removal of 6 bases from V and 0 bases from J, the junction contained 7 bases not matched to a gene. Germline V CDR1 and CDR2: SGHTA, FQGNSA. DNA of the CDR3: TGTGCCAGCAGTCGTAGCGGGGACCGCTCCTACAATGAGCAGTTCTTC. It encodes CASSRSGDRSYNEQFF.

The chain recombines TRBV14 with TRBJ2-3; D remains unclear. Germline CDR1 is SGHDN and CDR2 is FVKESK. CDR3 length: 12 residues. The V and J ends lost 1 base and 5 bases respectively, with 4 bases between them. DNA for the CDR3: TGTGCCAGCAGCCAAGTCTTAGATACGCAGTATTTT. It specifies CASSQVLDTQYF. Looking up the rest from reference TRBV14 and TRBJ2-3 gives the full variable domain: EAGVTQFPSHSVIEKGQTVTLRCDPISGHDNLYWYRRVMGKEIKFLLHFVKESKQDESGMPNNRFLAERTGGTYSTLKVQPAELEDSGVYFCASSQVLDTQYFGPGTRLTVL.

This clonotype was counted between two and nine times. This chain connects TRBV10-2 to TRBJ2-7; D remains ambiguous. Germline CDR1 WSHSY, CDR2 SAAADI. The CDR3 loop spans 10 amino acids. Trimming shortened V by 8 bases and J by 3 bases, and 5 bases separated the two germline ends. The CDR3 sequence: CASGHYEQYF. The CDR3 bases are TGCGCCAGCGGCCACTACGAGCAGTACTTC.

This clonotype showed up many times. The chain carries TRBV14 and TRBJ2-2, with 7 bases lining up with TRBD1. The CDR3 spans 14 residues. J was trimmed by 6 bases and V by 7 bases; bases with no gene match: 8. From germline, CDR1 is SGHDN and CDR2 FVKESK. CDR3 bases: TGTGCCAGCAAACAGGGGACGCTCGCCGGGGAGCTGTTTTTT. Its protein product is CASKQGTLAGELFF.

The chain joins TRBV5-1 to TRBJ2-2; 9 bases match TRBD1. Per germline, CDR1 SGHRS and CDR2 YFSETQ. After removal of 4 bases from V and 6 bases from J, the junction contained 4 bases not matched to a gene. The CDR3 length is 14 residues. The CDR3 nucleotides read TGCGCCAGCAGCCGGGACAGGGAATCCGGGGAGCTGTTTTTT. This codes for CASSRDRESGELFF.

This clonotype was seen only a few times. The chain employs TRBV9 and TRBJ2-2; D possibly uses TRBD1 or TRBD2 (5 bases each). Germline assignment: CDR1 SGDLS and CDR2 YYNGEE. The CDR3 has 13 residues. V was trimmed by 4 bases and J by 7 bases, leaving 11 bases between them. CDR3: CASSMGRIGELFF. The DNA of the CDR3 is TGTGCCAGCAGCATGGGACGGATCGGGGAGCTGTTTTTT.

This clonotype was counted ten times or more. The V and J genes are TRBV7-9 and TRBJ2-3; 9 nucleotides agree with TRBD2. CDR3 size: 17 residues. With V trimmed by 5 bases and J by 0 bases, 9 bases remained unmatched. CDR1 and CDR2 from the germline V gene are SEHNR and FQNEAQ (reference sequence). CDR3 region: CASSLGTSGPSTDTQYF. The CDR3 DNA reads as TGTGCCAGCAGCCTAGGCACTAGCGGGCCGAGCACAGATACGCAGTATTTT.

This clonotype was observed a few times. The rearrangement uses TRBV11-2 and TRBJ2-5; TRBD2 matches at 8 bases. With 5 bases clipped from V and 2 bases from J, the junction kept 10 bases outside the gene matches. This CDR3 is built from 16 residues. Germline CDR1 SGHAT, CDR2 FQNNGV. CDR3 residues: CASSPDFSGEQETQYF. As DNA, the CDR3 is TGTGCCAGCAGCCCTGATTTTAGCGGGGAGCAAGAGACCCAGTACTTC. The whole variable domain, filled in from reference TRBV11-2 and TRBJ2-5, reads EAGVAQSPRYKIIEKRQSVAFWCNPISGHATLYWYQQILGQGPKLLIQFQNNGVVDDSQLPKDRFSAERLKGVDSTLKIQPAKLEDSAVYLCASSPDFSGEQETQYFGPGTRLLVL.

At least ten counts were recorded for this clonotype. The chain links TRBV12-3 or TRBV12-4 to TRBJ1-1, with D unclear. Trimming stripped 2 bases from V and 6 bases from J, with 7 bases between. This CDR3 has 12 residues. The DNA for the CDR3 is TGTGCCAGCAGTTTAAGGCTGGCTGAAGCTTTCTTT. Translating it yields CASSLRLAEAFF.

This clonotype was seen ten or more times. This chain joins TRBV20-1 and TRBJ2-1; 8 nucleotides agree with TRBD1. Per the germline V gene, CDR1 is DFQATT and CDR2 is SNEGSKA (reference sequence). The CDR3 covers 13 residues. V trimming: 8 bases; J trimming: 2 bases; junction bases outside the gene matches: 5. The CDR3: CSQVQGAYNEQFF. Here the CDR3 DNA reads TGCAGTCAGGTACAGGGGGCCTACAATGAGCAGTTCTTC.